This paragraph covers one TCR beta chain sequence. These data come from a study of blood T cell repertoires in COVID-19. On the study more broadly: The United States, Italy and Spain were the sources of the acute and convalescent COVID-19 samples. In each case, the material was cDNA or gDNA derived from T cells, B-cell-depleted T cells, or PBMCs.

The length of the CDR3 is 11 residues. Germline V CDR1 and CDR2: SQVTM, ANQGSEA. With 4 bases removed from V and 2 bases from J, the gap between germline ends came to 6 bases. As originally analysed: Nucleated cell counts were estimated from reference gene primer amplification. The repertoire was sequenced with immunoSEQ multiplex PCR; TCRdb's copy has only in-frame clones and lacks some. V and J calls and clone size follow that table, whereas D and trimming were derived from the DNA. This table holds 150,000 to 200,000 clones, roughly 79% found once. The chain combines TRBV29-1 with TRBJ2-7, with D perhaps matching TRBD1 (5 bases). The sample was peripheral blood. The receptor was derived from a man in his sixties with active or convalescent COVID-19. CDR3 nucleotide sequence: TGCAGCGTTGGACAGACCTACGAGCAGTACTTC. It yields the protein CSVGQTYEQYF.